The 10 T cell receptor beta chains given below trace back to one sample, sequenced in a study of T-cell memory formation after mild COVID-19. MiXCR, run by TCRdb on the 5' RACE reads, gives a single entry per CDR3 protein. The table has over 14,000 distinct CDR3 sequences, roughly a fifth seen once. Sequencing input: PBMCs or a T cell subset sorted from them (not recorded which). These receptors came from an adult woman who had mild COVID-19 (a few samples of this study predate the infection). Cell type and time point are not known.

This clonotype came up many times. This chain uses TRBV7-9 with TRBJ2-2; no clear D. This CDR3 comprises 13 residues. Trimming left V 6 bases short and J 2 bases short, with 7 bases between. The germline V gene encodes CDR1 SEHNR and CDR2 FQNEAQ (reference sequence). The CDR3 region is CASSLDNTGELFF. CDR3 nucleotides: TGTGCCAGCAGTCTAGACAACACCGGGGAGCTGTTTTTT.

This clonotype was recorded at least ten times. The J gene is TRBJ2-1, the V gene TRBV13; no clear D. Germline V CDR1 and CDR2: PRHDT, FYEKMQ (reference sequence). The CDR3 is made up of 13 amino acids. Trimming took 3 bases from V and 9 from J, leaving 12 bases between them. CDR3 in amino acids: CASSFNRVVEQFF. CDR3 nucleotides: TGTGCCAGCAGCTTTAACCGGGTTGTTGAGCAGTTCTTC.

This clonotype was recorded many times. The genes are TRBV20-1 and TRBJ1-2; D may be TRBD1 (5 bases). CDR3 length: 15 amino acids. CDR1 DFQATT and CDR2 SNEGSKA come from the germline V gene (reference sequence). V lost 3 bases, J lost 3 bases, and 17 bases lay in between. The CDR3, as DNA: TGCAGTGCTAGCTTCAGGGACCTTTCTCACTATGGCTACACCTTC. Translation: CSASFRDLSHYGYTF.

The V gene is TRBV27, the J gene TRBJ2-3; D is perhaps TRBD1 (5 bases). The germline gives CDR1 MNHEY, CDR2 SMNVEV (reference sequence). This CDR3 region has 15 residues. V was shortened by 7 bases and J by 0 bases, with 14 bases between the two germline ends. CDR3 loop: CASKRRVASTDTQYF. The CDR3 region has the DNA TGTGCCAGCAAGCGCAGGGTTGCTAGCACAGATACGCAGTATTTT.

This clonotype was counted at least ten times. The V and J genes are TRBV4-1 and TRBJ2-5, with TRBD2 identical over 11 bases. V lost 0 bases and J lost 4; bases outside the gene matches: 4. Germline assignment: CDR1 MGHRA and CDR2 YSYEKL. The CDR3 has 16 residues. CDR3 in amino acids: CASSQDPLAGGETQYF. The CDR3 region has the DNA TGCGCCAGCAGCCAAGATCCCCTAGCGGGGGGAGAGACCCAGTACTTC.

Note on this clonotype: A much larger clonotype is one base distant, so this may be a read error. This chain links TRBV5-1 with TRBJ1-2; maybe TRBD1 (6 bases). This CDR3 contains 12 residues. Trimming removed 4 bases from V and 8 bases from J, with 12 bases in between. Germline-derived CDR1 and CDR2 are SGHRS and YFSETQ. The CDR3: CASSGGQSGYTF. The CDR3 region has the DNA TGCGCCAGCAGCGGAGGACAGAGCGGCTACACCTTC.

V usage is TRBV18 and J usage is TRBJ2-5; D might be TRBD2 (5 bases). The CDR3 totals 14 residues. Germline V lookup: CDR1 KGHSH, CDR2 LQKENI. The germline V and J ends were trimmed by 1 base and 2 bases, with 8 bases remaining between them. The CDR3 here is CASSPRTQQETQYF. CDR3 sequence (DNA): TGTGCCAGCTCACCACGGACTCAACAAGAGACCCAGTACTTC. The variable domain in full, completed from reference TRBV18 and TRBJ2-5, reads NAGVMQNPRHLVRRRGQEARLRCSPMKGHSHVYWYRQLPEEGLKFMVYLQKENIIDESGMPKERFSAEFPKEGPSILRIQQVVRGDSAAYFCASSPRTQQETQYFGPGTRLLVL.

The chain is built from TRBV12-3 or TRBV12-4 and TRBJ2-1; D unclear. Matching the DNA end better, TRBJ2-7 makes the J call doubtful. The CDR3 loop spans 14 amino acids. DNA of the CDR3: TGTGCCAGCAGTTTACGTGCCAGTACCTACGAGCAGTACTTC. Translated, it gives CASSLRASTYEQYF.

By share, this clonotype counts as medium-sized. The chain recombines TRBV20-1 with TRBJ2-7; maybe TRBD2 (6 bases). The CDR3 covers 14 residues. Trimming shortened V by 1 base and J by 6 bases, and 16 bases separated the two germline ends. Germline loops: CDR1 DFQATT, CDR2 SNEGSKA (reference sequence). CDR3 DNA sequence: TGCAGTGCTAGAGCAGGGACCCTAGCGCGCGAGCAGTACTTC. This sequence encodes CSARAGTLAREQYF.

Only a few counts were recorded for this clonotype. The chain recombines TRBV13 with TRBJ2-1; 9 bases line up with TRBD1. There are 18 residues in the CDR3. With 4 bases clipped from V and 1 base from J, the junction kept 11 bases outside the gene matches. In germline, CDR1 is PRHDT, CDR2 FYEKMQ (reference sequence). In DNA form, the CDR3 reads TGTGCCAGCAGCTCGGACCAAACCGGGACAGGGTCCTACAATGAGCAGTTCTTC. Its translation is CASSSDQTGTGSYNEQFF.